This TCR beta chain was identified in a study of T cells in Graves' hyperthyroidism and ophthalmopathy. Study overall: Initial diagnosis, before any treatment, was when peripheral blood was collected.

Many counts were recorded for this clonotype. What it recognizes is unknown. Trimming pared 5 bases from V and 7 bases from J, leaving 20 bases between. This CDR3 has 15 amino acids. A Clinical Activity Score of at least 3, a NOSPECS grade of at least 4 and a duration under 3 months were recorded in the ophthalmopathy patients. Study-level findings and limits: Ophthalmopathy cases were set apart from stable hyperthyroidism by a 13 V-J model. Clonotypes that were expanded in thyroid above 0.001 mostly appeared in blood too.

Amplified TCR beta CDR3 regions came from RNA transcripts. A first-round RT-PCR of the TCR CDR3 used the HTBI primer set. TCRdb analysed the multiplex PCR reads with MiXCR anew, one entry per CDR3 protein. The sample lists 300,000 to 500,000 distinct CDR3 sequences, 11% to 15% seen once, with around 30% in the top ten. The source of this sequence is a man aged 45-65 years with Graves' ophthalmopathy. The chain is built from TRBV12-3 or TRBV12-4 and TRBJ1-2; maybe TRBD1 (6 bases). The specimen sequenced was blood. The DNA for the CDR3 is TGTGCCAGCAGTCCCACCCGTGGGGGCTTAAGTGGCTACACCTTC. Translating gives CASSPTRGGLSGYTF.